This T cell receptor (beta chain) was captured by sequencing in a study of T cells in Graves' hyperthyroidism and ophthalmopathy. Study summary: Peripheral blood samples were taken at initial diagnosis, prior to any treatment.

This clonotype was seen only a few times. V gave up 4 bases and J gave up 7 bases, with 16 bases separating them. The CDR3 runs to 15 residues. Germline CDR1 and CDR2: LGHNA and YNFKEQ. TCR beta CDR3 regions were amplified from RNA transcripts. The study used the HTBI primer set for a first-round RT-PCR of the TCR CDR3. TCRdb reprocessed the multiplex PCR reads via MiXCR and lists one record per CDR3 protein. The repertoire includes about 270,000 distinct CDR3 sequences, around 20% of them detected once, and over 55% sits in the top ten. The TCR was taken from a man aged 25 to 40 with Graves' ophthalmopathy. Specimen: blood. This rearrangement joins TRBV4-2 to TRBJ1-4; D is possibly TRBD1 (6 bases). CDR3 DNA: TGTGCCAGCAGCCGAGAGGGCACAGGGAGTGAAAAACTGTTTTTT. Its translation: CASSREGTGSEKLFF.